The source of this TCR beta chain is a study of cytomegalovirus exposure and HLA in healthy donors. Study-level background: Researchers found that about 82% of about 400 genotyped donors fell within the Caucasian-associated ancestry cluster.

Germline values: CDR1 MNHEY, CDR2 SVGAGI. V shed 2 bases and J 0 bases; nucleotides not matched to a gene: 6. This CDR3 is built from 16 residues. Study results and caveats: Per a later analysis, 15,000 to 20,000 TCR beta sequences showed association with HLA alleles at 0.05 false discovery rate. A later analysis by the authors found several of the most significant clusters apparently linked to common viral pathogens.

The study ran its PCR with 60 Vbeta and 13 Jbeta primers. Assay: immunoSEQ multiplex PCR; the TCRdb copy retains only in-frame clones and omits some. The sample includes fewer than 200,000 clones, more than 65% seen only once; the top ten take approximately 1.5%. This clone was recorded only once. The antigen remains unidentified. Specimen: PBMCs. The V call is TRBV6-5, the J call TRBJ2-7, with 8 bases fitting TRBD1. The clonotype comes from a male donor in good health and CMV-seronegative. The CDR3, as DNA: TGTGCCAGCAGTTACGCCTGGACAGGGAGCTCCTACGAGCAGTACTTC. Amino acid sequence: CASSYAWTGSSYEQYF.